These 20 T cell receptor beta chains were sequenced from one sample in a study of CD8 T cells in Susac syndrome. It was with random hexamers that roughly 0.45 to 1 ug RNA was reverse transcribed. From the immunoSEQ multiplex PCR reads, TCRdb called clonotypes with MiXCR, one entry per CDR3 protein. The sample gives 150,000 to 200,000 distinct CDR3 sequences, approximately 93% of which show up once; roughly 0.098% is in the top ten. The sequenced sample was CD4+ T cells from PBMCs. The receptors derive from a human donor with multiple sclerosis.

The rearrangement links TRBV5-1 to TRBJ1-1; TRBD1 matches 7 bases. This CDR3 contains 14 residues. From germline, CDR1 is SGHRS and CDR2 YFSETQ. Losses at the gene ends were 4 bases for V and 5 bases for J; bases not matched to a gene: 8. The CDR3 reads CASSPGQFGTEAFF. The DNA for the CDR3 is TGCGCCAGCAGCCCGGGACAGTTTGGGACTGAAGCTTTCTTT.

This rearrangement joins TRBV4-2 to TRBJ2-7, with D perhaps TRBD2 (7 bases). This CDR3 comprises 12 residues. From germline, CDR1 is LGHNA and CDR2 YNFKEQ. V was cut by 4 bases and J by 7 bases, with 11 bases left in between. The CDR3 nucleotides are TGTGCCAGCAGCCTGGCGGGGGCGGAGCAGTACTTC. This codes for CASSLAGAEQYF.

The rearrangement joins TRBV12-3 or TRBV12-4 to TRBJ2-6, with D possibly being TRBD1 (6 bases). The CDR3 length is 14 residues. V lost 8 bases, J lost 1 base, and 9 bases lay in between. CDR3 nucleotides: TGTGCCAGCCACAGGGAGTCTGGGGCCAACGTCCTGACTTTC. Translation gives CASHRESGANVLTF.

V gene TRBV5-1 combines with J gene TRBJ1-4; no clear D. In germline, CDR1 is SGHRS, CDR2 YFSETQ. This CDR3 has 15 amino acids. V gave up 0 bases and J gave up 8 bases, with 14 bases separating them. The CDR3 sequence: CASSLVGRIEEKLFF. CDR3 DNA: TGCGCCAGCAGCTTGGTGGGCAGGATAGAGGAAAAACTGTTTTTT.

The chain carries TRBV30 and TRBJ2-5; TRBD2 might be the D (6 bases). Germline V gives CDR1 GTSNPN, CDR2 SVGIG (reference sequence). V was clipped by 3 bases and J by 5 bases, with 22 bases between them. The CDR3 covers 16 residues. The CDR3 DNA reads TGTGCCTGGAGAGGGCCGGGCGGGGCCAAGGGGGAGACCCAGTACTTC. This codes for CAWRGPGGAKGETQYF. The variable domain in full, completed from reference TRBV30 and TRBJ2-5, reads SQTIHQWPATLVQPVGSPLSLECTVEGTSNPNLYWYRQAAGRGLQLLFYSVGIGQISSEVPQNLSASRPQDRQFILSSKKLLLSDSGFYLCAWRGPGGAKGETQYFGPGTRLLVL.

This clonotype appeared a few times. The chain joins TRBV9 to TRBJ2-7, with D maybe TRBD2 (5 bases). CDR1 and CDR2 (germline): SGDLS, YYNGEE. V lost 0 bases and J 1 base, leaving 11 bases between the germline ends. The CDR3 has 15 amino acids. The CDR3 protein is CASSVASGGSYEQYF. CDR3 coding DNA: TGTGCCAGCAGCGTAGCGTCAGGCGGGTCCTACGAGCAGTACTTC.

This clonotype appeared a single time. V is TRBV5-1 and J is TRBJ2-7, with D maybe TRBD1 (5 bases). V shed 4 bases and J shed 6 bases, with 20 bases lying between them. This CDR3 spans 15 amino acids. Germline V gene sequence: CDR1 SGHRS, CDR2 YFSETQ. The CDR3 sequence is CASSADSGLGREQYF. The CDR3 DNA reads TGCGCCAGCAGCGCCGACAGTGGGCTGGGTCGCGAGCAGTACTTC.

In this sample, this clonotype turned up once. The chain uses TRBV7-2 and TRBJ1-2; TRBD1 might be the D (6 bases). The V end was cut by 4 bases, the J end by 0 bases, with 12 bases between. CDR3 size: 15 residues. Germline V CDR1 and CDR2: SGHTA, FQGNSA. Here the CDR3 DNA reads TGTGCCAGCAGCTCATCGGGACACACTAACTATGGCTACACCTTC. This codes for CASSSSGHTNYGYTF.

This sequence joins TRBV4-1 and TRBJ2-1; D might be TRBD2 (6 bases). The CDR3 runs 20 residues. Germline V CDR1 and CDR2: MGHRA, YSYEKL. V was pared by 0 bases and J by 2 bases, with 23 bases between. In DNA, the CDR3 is TGCGCCAGCAGCCAAGATTGGGCAGCTTTAGGGACGGGAGCCTACAATGAGCAGTTCTTC. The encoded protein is CASSQDWAALGTGAYNEQFF.

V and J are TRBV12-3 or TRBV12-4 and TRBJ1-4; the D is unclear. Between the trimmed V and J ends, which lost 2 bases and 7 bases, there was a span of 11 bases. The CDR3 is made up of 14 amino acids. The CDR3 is CASSLRLFGEKLFF. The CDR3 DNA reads TGTGCCAGCAGTTTACGTCTCTTCGGTGAAAAACTGTTTTTT.

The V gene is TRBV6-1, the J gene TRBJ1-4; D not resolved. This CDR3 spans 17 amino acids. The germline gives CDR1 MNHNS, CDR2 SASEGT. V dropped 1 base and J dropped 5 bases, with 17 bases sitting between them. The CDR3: CASSEGLRLGSNEKLFF. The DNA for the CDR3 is TGTGCCAGCAGTGAAGGATTAAGGCTGGGCAGCAATGAAAAACTGTTTTTT.

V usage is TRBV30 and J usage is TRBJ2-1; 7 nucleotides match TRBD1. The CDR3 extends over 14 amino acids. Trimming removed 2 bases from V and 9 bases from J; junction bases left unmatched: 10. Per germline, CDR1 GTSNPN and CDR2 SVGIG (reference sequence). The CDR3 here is CAWSPLRQGGEQFF. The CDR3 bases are TGTGCCTGGAGTCCGCTTCGACAGGGCGGTGAGCAGTTCTTC.

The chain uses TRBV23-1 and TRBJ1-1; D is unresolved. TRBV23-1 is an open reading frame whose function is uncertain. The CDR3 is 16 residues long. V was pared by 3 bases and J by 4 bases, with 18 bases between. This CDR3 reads CASSQTGRQAGTEAFF. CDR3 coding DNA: TGCGCCAGCAGTCAGACGGGAAGGCAGGCCGGCACTGAAGCTTTCTTT.

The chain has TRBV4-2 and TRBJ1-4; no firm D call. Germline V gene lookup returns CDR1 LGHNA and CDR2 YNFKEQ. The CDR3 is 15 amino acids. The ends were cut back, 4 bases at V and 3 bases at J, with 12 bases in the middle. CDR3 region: CASSLSETSNEKLFF. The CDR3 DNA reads TGTGCCAGCAGCCTCAGCGAGACCTCTAATGAAAAACTGTTTTTT.

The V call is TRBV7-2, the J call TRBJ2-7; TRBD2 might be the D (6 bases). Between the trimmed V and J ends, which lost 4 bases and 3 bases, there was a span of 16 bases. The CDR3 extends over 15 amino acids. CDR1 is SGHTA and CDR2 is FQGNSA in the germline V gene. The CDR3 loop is CASSSGDRGNYEQYF. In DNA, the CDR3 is TGTGCCAGCAGCTCGGGGGATAGGGGAAACTACGAGCAGTACTTC.

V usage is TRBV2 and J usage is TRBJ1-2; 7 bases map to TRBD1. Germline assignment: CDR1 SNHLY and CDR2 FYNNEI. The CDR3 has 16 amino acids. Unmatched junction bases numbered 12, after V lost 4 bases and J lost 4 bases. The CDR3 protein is CASSGIEGGSSYGYTF. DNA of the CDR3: TGTGCCAGCAGTGGGATCGAAGGGGGCTCCTCCTATGGCTACACCTTC.

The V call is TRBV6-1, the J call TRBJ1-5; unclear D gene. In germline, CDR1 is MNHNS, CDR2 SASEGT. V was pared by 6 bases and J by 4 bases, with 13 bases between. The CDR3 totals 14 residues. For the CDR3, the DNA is TGTGCCAGCAGGGGGAACACGGGTAATCAGCCCCAGCATTTT. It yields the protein CASRGNTGNQPQHF.

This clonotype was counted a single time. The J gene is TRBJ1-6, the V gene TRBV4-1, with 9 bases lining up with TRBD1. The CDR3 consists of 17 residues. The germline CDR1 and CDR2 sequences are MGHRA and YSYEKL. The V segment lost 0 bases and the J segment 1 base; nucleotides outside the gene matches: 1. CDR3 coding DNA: TGCGCCAGCAGCCAAGAGACAGGGGGATCCTATAATTCACCCCTCCACTTT. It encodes CASSQETGGSYNSPLHF.

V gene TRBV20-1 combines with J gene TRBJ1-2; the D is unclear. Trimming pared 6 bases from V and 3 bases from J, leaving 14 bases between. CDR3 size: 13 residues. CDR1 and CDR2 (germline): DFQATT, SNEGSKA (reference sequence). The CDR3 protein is CSATIRRHYGYTF. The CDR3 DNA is TGCAGTGCCACAATAAGGCGGCACTATGGCTACACCTTC.

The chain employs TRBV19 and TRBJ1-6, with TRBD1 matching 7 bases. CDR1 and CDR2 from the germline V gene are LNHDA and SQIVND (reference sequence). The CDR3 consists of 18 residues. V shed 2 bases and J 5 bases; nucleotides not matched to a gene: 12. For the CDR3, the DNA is TGTGCCAGTAGTATACGACAGGGCATGGGGATAAATAATTCACCCCTCCACTTT. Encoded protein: CASSIRQGMGINNSPLHF. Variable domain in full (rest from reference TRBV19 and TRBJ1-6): DGGITQSPKYLFRKEGQNVTLSCEQNLNHDAMYWYRQDPGQGLRLIYYSQIVNDFQKGDIAEGYSVSREKKESFPLTVTSAQKNPTAFYLCASSIRQGMGINNSPLHFGNGTRLTVT.